One and the same sample provided the 6 T cell receptor beta chains below, sequenced in a study of blood T cells in healthy people across ages (dated by TCRdb to between 2015 and 2016). The library was built by means of 5' RACE. Sequencer: Illumina HiSeq 2500. A second PCR of about 7 to 12 cycles was run with a J-beta primer mix and a sample-barcoded 5' primer. Using fastp trimming at Q25 and MiXCR clonotype assembly, TCRdb reanalyzed the public sequencing data and kept in-frame beta chains. Rows with one shared CDR3 protein collapse into an entry with the most common genes and DNA. The sample data list under 950,000 distinct CDR3 sequences, and about a fifth of these were observed just once. About 22% of the sample comes from the top ten. The sequenced sample was blood. The receptor set was obtained from a man in his 70s in good health.

This clonotype turned up a few times. This chain uses TRBV24-1 with TRBJ1-2; the D gene is possibly TRBD1 (6 bases). Germline values: CDR1 KGHDR, CDR2 SFDVKD. V lost 3 bases and J 8 bases, leaving 12 bases between the germline ends. This CDR3 contains 13 residues. In DNA form, the CDR3 reads TGTGCCACCAGTGATAGTTACAGGGACGGCTACACCTTC. It specifies CATSDSYRDGYTF.

This clonotype was found a few times. V gene TRBV18 combines with J gene TRBJ2-7; 7 positions match TRBD1. The CDR3 loop spans 14 amino acids. The germline V gene has CDR1 KGHSH and CDR2 LQKENI. V dropped 3 bases and J dropped 3; count of bases not matched to a gene: 5. This chain's CDR3 is CASSPRQGYYEQYF. CDR3 nucleotides: TGTGCCAGCTCACCGAGACAGGGATACTACGAGCAGTACTTC.

There are a few counts of this clonotype. This chain links TRBV21-1 with TRBJ2-7; TRBD2 is the table's D call and was not checked against the DNA. TRBV21-1 is shown as a pseudogene. The CDR3 extends over 17 amino acids. As DNA, the CDR3 is TGTGCCAGCAGCGGGCCAGCGGGAAATGTTTTTTCCTACGAGCAGTACGTC. It specifies CASSGPAGNVFSYEQYV.

This clonotype appeared a few times. This sequence joins TRBV30 and TRBJ2-1; 10 nucleotides align to TRBD2. Germline V lookup: CDR1 GTSNPN, CDR2 SVGIG (reference sequence). The CDR3 sequence is 15 residues long. V was pared by 3 bases and J by 5 bases, with 7 bases of the junction left unmatched. CDR3 protein: CAWRYSGRSNNEQFF. The CDR3 DNA follows: TGTGCCTGGAGGTATAGCGGGAGGTCCAACAATGAGCAGTTCTTC.

This clonotype was seen a handful of times. Being one base from a much bigger clone, this may be a read error. V is TRBV7-9 and J is TRBJ2-7; 9 positions agree with TRBD2. Germline CDR1 and CDR2: SEHNR and FQNEAQ (reference sequence). The CDR3 extends over 15 amino acids. V lost 10 bases and J lost 0; bases outside the gene matches: 10. Here the CDR3 reads CAIRQAGGSSYEQYF. The CDR3 nucleotides read TGTGCCATCAGACAAGCGGGGGGAAGCTCCTACGAGCAGTACTTC.

The sample holds a few counts of this clonotype. The rearrangement uses TRBV7-9 and TRBJ1-6; D possibly corresponds to TRBD1 (6 bases). The CDR3 is 17 amino acids. Trimming shortened V by 1 base and J by 4 bases, and 14 bases separated the two germline ends. The germline CDR1 and CDR2 sequences are SEHNR and FQNEAQ (reference sequence). The CDR3 loop reads CASSLGGGTQYNSPLHF. The CDR3 DNA sequence: TGTGCCAGCAGCTTAGGAGGGGGGACGCAGTATAATTCACCCCTCCACTTT.